The 26 T cell receptor beta chains reported below all come from one sample, sequenced in a study of response to subunit inactivated influenza vaccine. One entry per CDR3 protein, called by TCRdb with MiXCR from the RT-PCR reads. The repertoire holds more than 450,000 distinct CDR3 sequences, with under 9% as singletons. Sequences were derived from PBMCs from blood, sampled around 25 months after vaccination. Receptors were obtained from a man between 45 and 75 years old who received an inactivated influenza vaccine.

There are many counts of this clonotype. The chain joins TRBV28 to TRBJ2-7; 8 bases line up with TRBD1. Germline V gene lookup returns CDR1 MDHEN and CDR2 SYDVKM. After removal of 10 bases from V and 2 bases from J, the junction contained 1 base not matched to a gene. The CDR3 runs 11 residues. In DNA form, the CDR3 reads TGTGCCATACAGGGGGCCTACGAGCAGTACTTC. Encoded protein: CAIQGAYEQYF.

This clonotype was seen at least ten times. This chain connects TRBV12-3 or TRBV12-4 to TRBJ1-4; D gene ambiguous. CDR3 length: 16 amino acids. The V end lost 3 bases, the J end lost 0 bases, and 11 bases lay between the germline ends. CDR3 loop: CASSLLRPATNEKLFF. The CDR3 DNA reads TGTGCCAGCAGTTTGCTCAGGCCTGCAACTAATGAAAAACTGTTTTTT.

On this clonotype: Given a far larger clone just one base away, this is likely a sequencing read error. This rearrangement joins TRBV7-9 to TRBJ2-7; the D gene could be TRBD1 or TRBD2 (5 bases each). Germline V CDR1 and CDR2: SEHNR, FQNEAQ (reference sequence). CDR3 length: 14 amino acids. In nucleotides, the CDR3 is TGTGCCAGCAGCCGGGACCGAGGCTCCTACGAGCAGTGCTTC. Translating it yields CASSRDRGSYEQCF.

The V call is TRBV5-6, the J call TRBJ2-1, with 9 bases aligning to TRBD2. Germline V gene sequence: CDR1 SGHDT, CDR2 YYEEEE. The CDR3 extends over 16 amino acids. Trimming took 0 bases from V and 2 from J; bases not matched to a gene: 3. CDR3 DNA sequence: TGTGCCAGCAGCTTGGCCTCTAGCGGGACCTACAATGAGCAGTTCTTC. Protein sequence: CASSLASSGTYNEQFF.

This clonotype was counted only a few times. V usage is TRBV29-1 and J usage is TRBJ2-7; maybe TRBD1 (5 bases). The V end lost 2 bases, the J end lost 9 bases, and 17 bases lay between the germline ends. The CDR3 length is 13 residues. The germline V gene encodes CDR1 SQVTM and CDR2 ANQGSEA. The CDR3 here is CSVERVVGDRQYF. Written as DNA, the CDR3 is TGCAGCGTTGAAAGAGTTGTTGGAGACAGGCAGTACTTC.

This clonotype has just a few counts. The V gene is TRBV6-1, the J gene TRBJ1-5; D is ambiguous. The CDR3 covers 13 residues. V was clipped by 3 bases and J by 2 bases, with 5 bases between them. CDR1 MNHNS and CDR2 SASEGT come from the germline V gene. The CDR3 sequence: CASSDWGNQPQHF. The CDR3 DNA is TGTGCCAGCAGTGACTGGGGCAATCAGCCCCAGCATTTT.

This clonotype came up many times. The V and J genes are TRBV4-3 and TRBJ1-6; 7 bases fit TRBD1. The CDR3 runs 15 residues. V gave up 0 bases and J gave up 8 bases; unmatched junction bases: 4. The germline V gene encodes CDR1 LGHNA and CDR2 YSLEER. This CDR3 is CASSQDDRVDSPLHF. As DNA, the CDR3 is TGCGCCAGCAGCCAAGATGACAGGGTGGATTCACCCCTCCACTTT.

J is TRBJ2-3 and V is TRBV20-1; D is perhaps TRBD1 (6 bases). V lost 3 bases, J lost 1 base, and 14 bases lay in between. CDR1 DFQATT and CDR2 SNEGSKA come from the germline V gene (reference sequence). The CDR3 sequence is 15 residues long. Here the CDR3 reads CSASRGSLGTDTQYF. The CDR3 bases are TGCAGTGCTAGTAGGGGGAGCCTCGGCACAGATACGCAGTATTTT.

This clonotype was seen more than once but under ten times. V usage is TRBV12-3 or TRBV12-4 and J usage is TRBJ2-7, with 7 positions matching TRBD2. The V and J ends lost 5 bases and 5 bases, in that order; junction bases with no gene match: 9. This CDR3 spans 14 amino acids. This chain's CDR3 is CASSAPAGVDEQYF. In nucleotides, the CDR3 is TGTGCCAGCAGTGCCCCCGCGGGAGTAGACGAGCAGTACTTC.

J is TRBJ2-5 and V is TRBV18, with a possible D match to TRBD1 (6 bases). The germline V and J ends were trimmed by 2 bases and 1 base, with 11 bases remaining between them. The CDR3 runs to 15 residues. The germline V gene has CDR1 KGHSH and CDR2 LQKENI. The CDR3 sequence is CASSPAGARQETQYF. The DNA of the CDR3 is TGTGCCAGCTCACCAGCAGGGGCTCGCCAAGAGACCCAGTACTTC. Drawing the rest from reference TRBV18 and TRBJ2-5, the complete variable domain is NAGVMQNPRHLVRRRGQEARLRCSPMKGHSHVYWYRQLPEEGLKFMVYLQKENIIDESGMPKERFSAEFPKEGPSILRIQQVVRGDSAAYFCASSPAGARQETQYFGPGTRLLVL.

This clonotype occurred many times. This chain links TRBV12-3 or TRBV12-4 with TRBJ2-5; D uncertain. V lost 0 bases, J lost 3 bases, and 8 bases lay in between. CDR3 length equals 14 residues. CDR3 in DNA: TGTGCCAGCAGTTTAGCGGCTGGTAAAGAGACCCAGTACTTC. Translated: CASSLAAGKETQYF.

This clonotype was detected only a few times. V usage is TRBV27 and J usage is TRBJ1-2, with 12 bases aligning to TRBD1. The ends lost 7 bases at V and 8 bases at J; junction bases unmatched: 5. CDR1 and CDR2 (germline): MNHEY, SMNVEV (reference sequence). The CDR3 runs to 13 residues. The CDR3 loop is CASTGQGAGGYTF. As DNA, the CDR3 is TGTGCCAGCACGGGACAGGGGGCTGGAGGCTACACCTTC.

This clonotype was seen a few times. The rearrangement uses TRBV13 and TRBJ2-7; TRBD1 matches at 9 bases. Germline V gene data show CDR1 as PRHDT and CDR2 as FYEKMQ (reference sequence). The CDR3 length is 14 residues. Trimming took 5 bases from V and 5 from J; bases not matched to a gene: 7. CDR3 sequence reads: CASSPRDREDEQYF. The CDR3 DNA is TGTGCCAGCAGCCCCCGGGACAGGGAGGACGAGCAGTACTTC.

This chain connects TRBV5-1 to TRBJ2-1; 9 bases are a match to TRBD1. J gave up 6 bases and V 1 base, and 5 bases lay outside the gene matches. The germline V gene encodes CDR1 SGHRS and CDR2 YFSETQ. The CDR3 is 15 amino acids. CDR3 sequence: CASSLTGTGLNEQFF. The CDR3 coding sequence is TGCGCCAGCAGCTTGACCGGGACAGGGCTCAATGAGCAGTTCTTC.

In this sample, this clonotype turned up a few times. The V and J genes are TRBV29-1 and TRBJ2-7; D gene uncertain. Trimming removed 3 bases from V and 4 bases from J, with 7 bases in between. The CDR3 sequence is 11 residues long. Germline V CDR1 and CDR2: SQVTM, ANQGSEA. This CDR3 is CSVDSAYEQYF. The CDR3 coding sequence is TGCAGCGTTGACAGCGCATACGAGCAGTACTTC.

This clonotype was seen a handful of times. The V and J genes are TRBV7-2 and TRBJ2-1, with 8 bases identical to TRBD2. V shed 2 bases, J shed 6 bases, and the junction held 6 bases outside the gene matches. CDR3 size: 15 residues. Germline CDR1 SGHTA, CDR2 FQGNSA. CDR3 bases: TGTGCCAGCAGCTTAAGAGGGACTAGTGTCAATGAGCAGTTCTTC. As protein: CASSLRGTSVNEQFF.

This clonotype was detected many times. J is TRBJ1-1 and V is TRBV19; D possibly corresponds to TRBD1 (6 bases). Germline lookup yields CDR1 LNHDA and CDR2 SQIVND (reference sequence). The length of the CDR3 is 16 residues. The V end was cut by 3 bases, the J end by 2 bases, with 16 bases between. The CDR3 region has the DNA TGTGCCAGTAGTATCCGGGACACTGCTTCTAACACTGAAGCTTTCTTT. This translates into CASSIRDTASNTEAFF.

This clonotype has ten or more counts. The V and J genes are TRBV4-1 and TRBJ2-1; weak D call: TRBD2 (7 bases). Trimming pared 1 base from V and 7 bases from J, leaving 17 bases between. CDR1 and CDR2 (germline): MGHRA, YSYEKL. This CDR3 has 16 residues. The CDR3, as DNA: TGCGCCAGCAGCCAAGTCCGGGGGGCCATGTTAAATGAGCAGTTCTTC. Residues: CASSQVRGAMLNEQFF.

The V call is TRBV14, the J call TRBJ1-1, with D unclear. The germline V and J ends were trimmed by 0 bases and 2 bases, with 13 bases remaining between them. Germline lookup yields CDR1 SGHDN and CDR2 FVKESK. CDR3 size: 16 residues. The CDR3 DNA is TGTGCCAGCAGCCAAGATTTGTCAGGCTTAAACACTGAAGCTTTCTTT. The encoded protein is CASSQDLSGLNTEAFF.

The rearrangement links TRBV5-1 to TRBJ2-1, with D perhaps assigned TRBD1 or TRBD2 (6 bases each). Germline V gene lookup returns CDR1 SGHRS and CDR2 YFSETQ. The V end was cut by 2 bases, the J end by 8 bases, with 20 bases between. The CDR3 runs 16 residues. CDR3 sequence: CASSFGAGTPGDEQFF. The CDR3 bases are TGCGCCAGCAGCTTTGGGGCTGGGACACCGGGGGATGAGCAGTTCTTC.

This clonotype was seen only a few times. J is TRBJ2-5 and V is TRBV15; 8 bases align to TRBD2. V dropped 0 bases and J dropped 3; count of bases not matched to a gene: 6. This CDR3 spans 16 amino acids. Germline CDR1 reads LNHNV; CDR2 reads YYDKDF (reference sequence). The CDR3 region is CATSRDRLAGKETQYF. CDR3 DNA: TGTGCCACCAGCAGAGATCGCTTAGCGGGAAAAGAGACCCAGTACTTC.

The chain has TRBV11-2 and TRBJ2-3; 16 bases map to TRBD2. V was pared by 1 base and J by 7 bases, with 8 bases of the junction left unmatched. The CDR3 extends over 18 amino acids. CDR1 and CDR2 from the germline V gene are SGHAT and FQNNGV. In nucleotides, the CDR3 is TGTGCCAGCAGCTTAGTAGGGACTAGCGGGGGGGCGGTTAATACGCAGTATTTT. It yields the protein CASSLVGTSGGAVNTQYF.

This clonotype was recorded a few times. The rearrangement links TRBV7-2 to TRBJ2-7; the match to TRBD2 covers 10 bases. The V gene end was trimmed by 1 base and the J gene end by 0 bases; junction bases not matched to a gene: 6. The CDR3 totals 17 residues. CDR1 and CDR2 from the germline V gene are SGHTA and FQGNSA. The CDR3, as DNA: TGTGCCAGCAGCTTAGTGTCTAGCGGGAGAGACTCCTACGAGCAGTACTTC. The encoded protein is CASSLVSSGRDSYEQYF.

V gene TRBV20-1 combines with J gene TRBJ2-7; no clear D. Deletions cut 0 bases from V and 6 bases from J, with 6 bases between. The CDR3 is 11 amino acids. Germline V CDR1 and CDR2: DFQATT, SNEGSKA (reference sequence). This CDR3 reads CSARDFPEQYF. The CDR3 nucleotides read TGCAGTGCTAGAGATTTTCCCGAGCAGTACTTC.

V gene TRBV7-9 combines with J gene TRBJ2-7; D is possibly TRBD1 or TRBD2 (5 bases each). CDR1 is SEHNR and CDR2 is FQNEAQ in the germline V gene (reference sequence). V shed 5 bases and J shed 6 bases, with 20 bases lying between them. The CDR3 totals 15 residues. CDR3 amino acids: CASSLLEGFTPEQYF. CDR3 coding DNA: TGTGCCAGCAGCCTTCTAGAGGGGTTCACGCCCGAGCAGTACTTC.

This clonotype was observed many times. The V and J genes are TRBV18 and TRBJ2-7; D unresolved. In germline, CDR1 is KGHSH, CDR2 LQKENI. Trimming pared 6 bases from V and 4 bases from J, leaving 13 bases between. The CDR3 has 13 amino acids. DNA of the CDR3: TGTGCCAGCTCCCTAAACAGTGTTTACGAGCAGTACTTC. Protein: CASSLNSVYEQYF.